This record concerns one T cell receptor beta chain sequence. Its antigen remains unidentified. The data originate from a study of CD8+ T cells in alopecia areata. Treatment meaning: oral pan-JAK inhibitor, 5-10 mg twice daily. Investigators sorted PBMCs to obtain both CD4+ and CD8+ T cells. Study-level points and caveats: With tofacitinib ongoing, many expanded lesional clones persisted in both scalp and blood.

Extracted RNA was reverse transcribed into cDNA, the sequencing template. Libraries were prepared by immunoSEQ multiplex PCR; TCRdb keeps only in-frame clonotypes and omits some of them. Of hundreds of thousands of clones listed, roughly 50% were seen once; the top ten hold roughly 1.8%. Germline V CDR1 and CDR2: MGHRA, YSYEKL. This CDR3 is 18 amino acids long. The V gene lost 0 bases and the J gene lost 7 bases, with 19 bases spanning the gap. The specimen was CD4+ T cells sorted from blood, collected at week 24, from a patient treated with tofacitinib. The sequence came from a human donor with alopecia areata. The chain uses TRBV4-1 and TRBJ1-6; tentatively, D is TRBD1 (6 bases). The CDR3 DNA sequence: TGCGCCAGCAGCCAAGAGCGGGGGGCGAGCTCGAGAAATTCACCCCTCCACTTT. It yields the protein CASSQERGASSRNSPLHF.